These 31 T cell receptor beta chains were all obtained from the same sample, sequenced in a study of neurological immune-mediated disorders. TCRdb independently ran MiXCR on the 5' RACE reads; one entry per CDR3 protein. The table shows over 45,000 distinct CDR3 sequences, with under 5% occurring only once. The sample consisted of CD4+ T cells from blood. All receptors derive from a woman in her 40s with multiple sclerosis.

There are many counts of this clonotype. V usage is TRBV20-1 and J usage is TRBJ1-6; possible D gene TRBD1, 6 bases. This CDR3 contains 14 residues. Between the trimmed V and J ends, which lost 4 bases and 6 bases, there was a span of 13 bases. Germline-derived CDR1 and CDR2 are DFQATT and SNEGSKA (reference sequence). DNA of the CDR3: TGCAGTGCTACACCAGGAGGGGGTAATTCACCCCTCCACTTT. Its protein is CSATPGGGNSPLHF.

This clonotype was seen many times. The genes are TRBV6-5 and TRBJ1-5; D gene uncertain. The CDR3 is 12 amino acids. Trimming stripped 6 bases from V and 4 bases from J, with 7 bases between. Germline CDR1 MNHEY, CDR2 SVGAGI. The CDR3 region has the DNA TGTGCCAGCAGCCACGGGAATCAGCCCCAGCATTTT. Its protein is CASSHGNQPQHF.

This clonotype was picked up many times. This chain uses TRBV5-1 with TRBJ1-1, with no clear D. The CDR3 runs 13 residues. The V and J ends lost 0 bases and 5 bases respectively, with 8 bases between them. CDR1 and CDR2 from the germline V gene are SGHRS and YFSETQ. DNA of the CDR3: TGCGCCAGCAGCTTGGGGGCGGGAACTGAAGCTTTCTTT. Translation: CASSLGAGTEAFF. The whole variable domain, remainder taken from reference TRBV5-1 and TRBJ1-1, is KAGVTQTPRYLIKTRGQQVTLSCSPISGHRSVSWYQQTPGQGLQFLFEYFSETQRNKGNFPGRFSGRQFSNSRSEMNVSTLELGDSALYLCASSLGAGTEAFFGQGTRLTVV.

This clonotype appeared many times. The CDR3 sequence: CASSLKQGAAGPQHF. The CDR3 DNA is TGTGCCAGCAGCTTAAAACAGGGGGCGGCCGGGCCCCAGCATTTT. The chain is built from TRBV7-8 and TRBJ1-5; 9 bases fit TRBD1. This CDR3 has 15 amino acids. The V segment lost 2 bases and the J segment 9 bases; nucleotides outside the gene matches: 8. CDR1 is SGHVS and CDR2 is FQNEAQ in the germline V gene.

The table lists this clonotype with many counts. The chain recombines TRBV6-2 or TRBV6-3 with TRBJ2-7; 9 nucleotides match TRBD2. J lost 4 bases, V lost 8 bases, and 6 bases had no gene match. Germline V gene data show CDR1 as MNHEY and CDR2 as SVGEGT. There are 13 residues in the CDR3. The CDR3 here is CASSLAGVYEQYF. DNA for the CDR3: TGTGCCAGCTCCTTAGCGGGGGTATACGAGCAGTACTTC.

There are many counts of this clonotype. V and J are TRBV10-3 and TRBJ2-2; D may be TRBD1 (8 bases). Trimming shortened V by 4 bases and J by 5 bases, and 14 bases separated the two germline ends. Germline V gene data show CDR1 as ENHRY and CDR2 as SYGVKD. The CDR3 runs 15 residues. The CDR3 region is CAISADRGGTGELFF. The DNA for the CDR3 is TGTGCCATCAGTGCCGACAGGGGAGGGACCGGGGAGCTGTTTTTT.

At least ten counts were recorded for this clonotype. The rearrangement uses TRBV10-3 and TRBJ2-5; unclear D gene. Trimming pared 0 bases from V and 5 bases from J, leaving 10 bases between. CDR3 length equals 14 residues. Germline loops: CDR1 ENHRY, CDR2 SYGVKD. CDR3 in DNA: TGTGCCATCAGTGAGTCTTACGGTAGGGAGACCCAGTACTTC. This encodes CAISESYGRETQYF.

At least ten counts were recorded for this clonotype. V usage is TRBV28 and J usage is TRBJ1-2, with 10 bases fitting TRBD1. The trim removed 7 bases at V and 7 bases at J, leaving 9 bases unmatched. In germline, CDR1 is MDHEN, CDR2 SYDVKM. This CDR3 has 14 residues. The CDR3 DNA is TGTGCCAGCAATCTCGGGACAGGGGCTCGTGGCTACACCTTC. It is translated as CASNLGTGARGYTF.

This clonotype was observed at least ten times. CDR3 region: CASSFAESPLHF. CDR3 nucleotides: TGTGCCAGCAGCTTCGCTGAATCACCCCTCCACTTT. The V call is TRBV7-9, the J call TRBJ1-6, with unresolved D. The V end was cut by 3 bases, the J end by 10 bases, with 7 bases between. Germline V CDR1 and CDR2: SEHNR, FQNEAQ (reference sequence). This CDR3 region has 12 residues.

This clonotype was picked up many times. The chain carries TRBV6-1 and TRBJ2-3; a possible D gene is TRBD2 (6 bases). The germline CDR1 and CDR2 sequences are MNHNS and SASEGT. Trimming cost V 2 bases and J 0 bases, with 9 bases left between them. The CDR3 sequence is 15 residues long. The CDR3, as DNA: TGTGCCAGCAGTGAAAGGAGGGCTAGCACAGATACGCAGTATTTT. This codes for CASSERRASTDTQYF.

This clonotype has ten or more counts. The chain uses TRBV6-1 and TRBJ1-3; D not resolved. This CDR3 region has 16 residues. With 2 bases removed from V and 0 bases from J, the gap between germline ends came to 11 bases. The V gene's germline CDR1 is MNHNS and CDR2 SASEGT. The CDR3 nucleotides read TGTGCCAGCAGTGAAAGATGGAGAAGCTCTGGAAACACCATATATTTT. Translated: CASSERWRSSGNTIYF.

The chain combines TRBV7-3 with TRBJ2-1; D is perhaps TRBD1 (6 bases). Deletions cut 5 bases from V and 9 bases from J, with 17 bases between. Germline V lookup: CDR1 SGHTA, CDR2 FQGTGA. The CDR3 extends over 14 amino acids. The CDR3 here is CASSTHRDIGEQFF. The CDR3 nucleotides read TGTGCCAGCAGCACCCACCGGGACATCGGTGAGCAGTTCTTC.

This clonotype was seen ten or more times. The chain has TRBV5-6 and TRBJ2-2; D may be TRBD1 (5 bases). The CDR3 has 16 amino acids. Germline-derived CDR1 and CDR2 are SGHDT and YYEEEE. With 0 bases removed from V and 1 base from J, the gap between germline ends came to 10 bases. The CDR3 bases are TGTGCCAGCAGCTTGGCCGCGCAGGGGAACACCGGGGAGCTGTTTTTT. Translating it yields CASSLAAQGNTGELFF.

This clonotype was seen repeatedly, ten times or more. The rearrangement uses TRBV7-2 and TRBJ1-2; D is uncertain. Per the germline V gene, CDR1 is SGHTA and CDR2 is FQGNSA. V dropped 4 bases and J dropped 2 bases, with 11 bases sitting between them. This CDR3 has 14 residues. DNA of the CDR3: TGTGCCAGCAGCTATTTGACGGCCAACTATGGCTACACCTTC. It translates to CASSYLTANYGYTF.

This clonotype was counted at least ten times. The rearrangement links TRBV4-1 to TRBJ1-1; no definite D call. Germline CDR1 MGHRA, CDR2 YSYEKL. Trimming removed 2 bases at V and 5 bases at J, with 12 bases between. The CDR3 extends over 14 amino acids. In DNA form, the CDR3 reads TGCGCCAGCAGCCAACCAAGGGCGGGGACTGAAGCTTTCTTT. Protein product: CASSQPRAGTEAFF.

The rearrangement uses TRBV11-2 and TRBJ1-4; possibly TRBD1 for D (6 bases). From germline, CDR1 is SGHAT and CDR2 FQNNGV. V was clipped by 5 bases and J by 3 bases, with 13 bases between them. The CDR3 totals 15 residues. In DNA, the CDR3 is TGTGCCAGCAGCCACCTGACAGGAGCTAATGAAAAACTGTTTTTT. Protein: CASSHLTGANEKLFF.

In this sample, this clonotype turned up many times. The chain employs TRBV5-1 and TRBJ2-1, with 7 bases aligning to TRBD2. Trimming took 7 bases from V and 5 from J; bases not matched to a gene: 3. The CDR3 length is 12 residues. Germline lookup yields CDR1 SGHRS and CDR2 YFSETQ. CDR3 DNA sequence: TGCGCCAGCGGGCGGGGGAACAATGAGCAGTTCTTC. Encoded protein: CASGRGNNEQFF.

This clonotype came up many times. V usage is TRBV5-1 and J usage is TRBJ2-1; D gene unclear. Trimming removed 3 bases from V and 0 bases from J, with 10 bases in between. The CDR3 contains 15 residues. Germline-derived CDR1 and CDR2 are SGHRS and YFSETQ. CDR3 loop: CASSSLSPSYNEQFF. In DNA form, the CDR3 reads TGCGCCAGCAGCTCCTTATCCCCCTCCTACAATGAGCAGTTCTTC.

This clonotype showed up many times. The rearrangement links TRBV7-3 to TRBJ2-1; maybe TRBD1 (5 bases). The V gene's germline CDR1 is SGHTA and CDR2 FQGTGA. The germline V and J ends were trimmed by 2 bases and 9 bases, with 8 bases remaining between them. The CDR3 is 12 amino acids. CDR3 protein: CASSLPQGEQFF. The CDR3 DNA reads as TGTGCCAGCAGCTTACCCCAGGGTGAGCAGTTCTTC.

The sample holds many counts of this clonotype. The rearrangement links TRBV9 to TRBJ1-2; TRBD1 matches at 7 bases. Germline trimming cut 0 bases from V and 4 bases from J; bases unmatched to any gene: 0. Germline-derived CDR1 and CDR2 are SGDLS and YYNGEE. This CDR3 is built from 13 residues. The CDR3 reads CASSVDRGYGYTF. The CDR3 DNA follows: TGTGCCAGCAGCGTAGACAGGGGCTATGGCTACACCTTC.

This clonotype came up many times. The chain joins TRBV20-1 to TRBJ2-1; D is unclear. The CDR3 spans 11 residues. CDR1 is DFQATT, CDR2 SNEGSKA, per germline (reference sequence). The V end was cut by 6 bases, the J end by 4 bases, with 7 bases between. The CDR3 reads CSASIYNEQFF. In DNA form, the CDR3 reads TGCAGTGCCTCTATATACAATGAGCAGTTCTTC.

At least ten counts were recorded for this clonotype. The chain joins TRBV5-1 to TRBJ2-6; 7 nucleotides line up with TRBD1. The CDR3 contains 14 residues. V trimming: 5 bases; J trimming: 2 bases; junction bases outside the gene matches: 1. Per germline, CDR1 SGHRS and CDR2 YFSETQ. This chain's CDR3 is CASRTGTGANVLTF. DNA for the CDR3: TGCGCCAGCAGGACAGGGACTGGGGCCAACGTCCTGACTTTC. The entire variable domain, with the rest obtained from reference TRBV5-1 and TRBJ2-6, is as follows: KAGVTQTPRYLIKTRGQQVTLSCSPISGHRSVSWYQQTPGQGLQFLFEYFSETQRNKGNFPGRFSGRQFSNSRSEMNVSTLELGDSALYLCASRTGTGANVLTFGAGSRLTVL.

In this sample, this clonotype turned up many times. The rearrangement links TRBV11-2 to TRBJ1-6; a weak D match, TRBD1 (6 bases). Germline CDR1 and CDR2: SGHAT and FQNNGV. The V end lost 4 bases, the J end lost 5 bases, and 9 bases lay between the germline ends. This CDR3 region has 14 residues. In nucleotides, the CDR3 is TGTGCCAGCAGCTCCAGGGGCCATAATTCACCCCTCCACTTT. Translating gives CASSSRGHNSPLHF.

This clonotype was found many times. CDR3 coding DNA: TGTGCCAGCAGCTTTGGGACTCAAAACATTCAGTACTTC. It translates to CASSFGTQNIQYF. J is TRBJ2-4 and V is TRBV7-2, with D tentatively TRBD2 (6 bases). In germline, CDR1 is SGHTA, CDR2 FQGNSA. The V end was cut by 3 bases, the J end by 5 bases, with 8 bases between. The CDR3 covers 13 residues. The variable domain in full, with the rest retrieved from reference TRBV7-2 and TRBJ2-4, is GAGVSQSPSNKVTEKGKDVELRCDPISGHTALYWYRQSLGQGLEFLIYFQGNSAPDKSGLPSDRFSAERTGGSVSTLTIQRTQQEDSAVYLCASSFGTQNIQYFGAGTRLSVL.

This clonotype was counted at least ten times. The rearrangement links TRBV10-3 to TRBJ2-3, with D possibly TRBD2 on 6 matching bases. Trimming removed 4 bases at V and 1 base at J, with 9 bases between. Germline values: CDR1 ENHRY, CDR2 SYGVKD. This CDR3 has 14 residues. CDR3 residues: CAISGGARTDTQYF. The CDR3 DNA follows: TGTGCCATCAGTGGCGGGGCCCGCACAGATACGCAGTATTTT.

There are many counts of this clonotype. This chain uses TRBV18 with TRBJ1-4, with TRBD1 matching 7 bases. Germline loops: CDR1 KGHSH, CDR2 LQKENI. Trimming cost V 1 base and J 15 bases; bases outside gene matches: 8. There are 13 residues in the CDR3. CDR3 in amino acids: CASSPQERDSLFF. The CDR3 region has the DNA TGTGCCAGCTCACCACAGGAAAGGGACAGTTTGTTTTTT.

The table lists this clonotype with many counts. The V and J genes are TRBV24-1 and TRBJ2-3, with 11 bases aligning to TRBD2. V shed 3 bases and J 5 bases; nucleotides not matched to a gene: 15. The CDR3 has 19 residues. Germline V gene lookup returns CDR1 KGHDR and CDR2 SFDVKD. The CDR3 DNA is TGTGCCACCAGTGATCGACAGTCGACTAGCGGGGATAGAATAGATACGCAGTATTTT. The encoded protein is CATSDRQSTSGDRIDTQYF.

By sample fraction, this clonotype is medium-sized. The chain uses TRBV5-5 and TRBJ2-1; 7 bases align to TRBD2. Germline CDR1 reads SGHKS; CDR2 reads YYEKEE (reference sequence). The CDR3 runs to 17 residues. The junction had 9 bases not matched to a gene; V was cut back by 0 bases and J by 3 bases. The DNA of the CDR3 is TGTGCCAGCAGCTTGGACGCGTCCGGGGGGTTCTACAATGAGCAGTTCTTC. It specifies CASSLDASGGFYNEQFF. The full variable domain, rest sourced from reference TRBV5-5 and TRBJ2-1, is DAGVTQSPTHLIKTRGQQVTLRCSPISGHKSVSWYQQVLGQGPQFIFQYYEKEERGRGNFPDRFSARQFPNYSSELNVNALLLGDSALYLCASSLDASGGFYNEQFFGPGTRLTVL.

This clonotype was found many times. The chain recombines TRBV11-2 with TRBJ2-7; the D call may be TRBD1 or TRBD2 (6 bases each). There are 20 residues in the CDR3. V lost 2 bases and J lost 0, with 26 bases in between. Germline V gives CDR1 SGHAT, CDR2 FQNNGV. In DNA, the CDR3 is TGTGCCAGCAGCTTAAGAGGTCCCGTACAGGGACTTTTCAGCTCCTACGAGCAGTACTTC. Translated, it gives CASSLRGPVQGLFSSYEQYF.

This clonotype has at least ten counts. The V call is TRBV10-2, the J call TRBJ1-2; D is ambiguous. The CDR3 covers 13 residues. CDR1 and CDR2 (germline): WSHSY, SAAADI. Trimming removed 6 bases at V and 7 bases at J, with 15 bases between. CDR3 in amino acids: CASRHSRVGGYTF. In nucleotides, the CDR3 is TGCGCCAGCAGACACTCCCGGGTAGGTGGCTACACCTTC.

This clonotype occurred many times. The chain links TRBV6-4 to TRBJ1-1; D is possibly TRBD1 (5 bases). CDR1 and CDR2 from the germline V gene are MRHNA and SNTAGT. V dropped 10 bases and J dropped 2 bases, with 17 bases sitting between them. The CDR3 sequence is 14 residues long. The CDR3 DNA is TGTGCCACAAAAGCTGACAGATTCAACACTGAAGCTTTCTTT. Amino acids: CATKADRFNTEAFF.